The entry that follows covers one T cell receptor (beta chain) sequence. This sample was taken from a study of T-cell reconstitution after alpha-beta-depleted transplantation in children. The TCRbeta library was prepared with unique molecular identifiers. TCRdb reprocessed the PCR reads via MiXCR and lists one record per CDR3 protein. Seen here are more than 200,000 distinct CDR3 sequences, approximately 9.8% observed once, and the top ten hold approximately 5.4%. Between the trimmed V and J ends, which lost 1 base and 0 bases, there was a span of 12 bases. The CDR3 is 16 amino acids. The germline gives CDR1 SGHTA, CDR2 FQGTGA.

Sample: PBMCs from the stem cell graft donor, taken from the stem cell graft. The chain is built from TRBV7-3 and TRBJ1-2; D not resolved. The sequence was collected from a human donor who donated a stem cell graft to a child with SCID. The CDR3 DNA is TGTGCCAGCAGCTTAATGGATGGGAGAGCTAACTATGGCTACACCTTC. Translation gives CASSLMDGRANYGYTF.